This is a list of T cell receptor beta chains from one sample in a study of blood T cells in healthy people across ages. TCRdb itself ran the 5' RACE reads through MiXCR, one entry per CDR3 protein. The sample has around 1,700,000 distinct CDR3 sequences, roughly 30% seen once; the top ten hold 6.5% to 8.5%. Sample: blood. The receptors come from a woman in her twenties or thirties in good health. CDR3s include the opening cysteine and the closing phenylalanine or tryptophan. A D gene is named only where the DNA matches it firmly. The size field is filled for only some rows; it gives once, few, many or a size class.

v_gene	abundance	d_gene	j_gene	CDR3nt	CDR3aa
TRBV29-1	few	NA	TRBJ2-3	TGCAGCGTTGAAATCACAGATACGCAGTATTTT	CSVEITDTQYF
TRBV29-1	many	NA	TRBJ2-5	TGCAGCGTGAAGGGGGGGGCTTCATGGGCCCAGTACTTC	CSVKGGASWAQYF
TRBV27	NA	TRBD2	TRBJ2-5	TGTGCCAGCAGTTTGGGCGGGAGTGGGCCCCAGTACTTC	CASSLGGSGPQYF
TRBV5-1	NA	TRBD1	TRBJ1-2	TGCGCCAGCAGCTTGGTGCTAACAGGGGGCGCAGGCTACATCTTC	CASSLVLTGGAGYIF
TRBV12-3/TRBV12-4	few	TRBD2	TRBJ2-3	TGTGCCAGCAGCCGGGAGGACACAGATACGCAGTATTTT	CASSREDTDTQYF
TRBV10-3	many	NA	TRBJ2-5	TGTGCCATCAGTGATCAGGGTGGCAGGGAAGAGACCCAGTACTTC	CAISDQGGREETQYF
TRBV5-1	NA	NA	TRBJ2-5	TGCGCCAGCAGCTCGAACGGGGGGCAAGAAGAGACCCAGTACTTC	CASSSNGGQEETQYF
TRBV20-1	few	NA	TRBJ1-6	TGCAGTGCTAGAGATTGGCGGATACCAAATTCACCCCTCCACTTT	CSARDWRIPNSPLHF
TRBV7-9	NA	NA	TRBJ1-5	TGTGTCAGCAGCTCCTCGGGGGGTCAGCCCCAGCATTTT	CVSSSSGGQPQHF
TRBV28	many	NA	TRBJ2-3	TGTGCCAGCAACTTAGACAGGTGGGGTGAAACAGATACGCAGTATTTT	CASNLDRWGETDTQYF
TRBV30	many	NA	TRBJ2-7	TGTGCCTGGACTACCCTCTCCTACGAGCAGTACTTC	CAWTTLSYEQYF
TRBV5-1	NA	NA	TRBJ1-1	TGCGCCAGCAGCTGGGGGTCCGGGGTGGCTGAAGCTTTCTTT	CASSWGSGVAEAFF
TRBV5-1	once	TRBD2	TRBJ2-1	TGCGCCAGCAGCTTGTTTGGGACTAGCGCGCACAATGAGCAGTTCTTC	CASSLFGTSAHNEQFF
TRBV6-5	NA	NA	TRBJ2-5	TGTGCCAGCAGTCCGAGAGAGGTGCGTCGAGAGACCCAGTACTTC	CASSPREVRRETQYF
TRBV10-1	NA	TRBD2	TRBJ2-1	TGCGCCAGCAGTGAGGGTTTTAGCGGGAGTGGGAATGAGCAGTTCTTC	CASSEGFSGSGNEQFF
TRBV10-3	NA	TRBD2	TRBJ2-3	TGTGCCAGCATGCGGGGGGGCCGAACAGATACGCAGTATTTT	CASMRGGRTDTQYF
TRBV3-1	NA	NA	TRBJ2-1	TGTGCCAGCAGCCAAGATCGGGATGAAGAGCAGTTCTTC	CASSQDRDEEQFF
TRBV4-3	many	TRBD1	TRBJ2-7	TGCGCCAGCAGCCAAGATACCGGGGGACAGGGGAGGTACAAGCAGTACTTC	CASSQDTGGQGRYKQYF
TRBV2	many	NA	TRBJ2-3	TGTGCCAGCAGTTCTTCCGCTAGACTTGATACGCAGTATTTT	CASSSSARLDTQYF
TRBV5-5	many	NA	TRBJ2-3	TGTGCCAGCAGCTTGGACGGCACCAGCACAGATACGCAGTATTTT	CASSLDGTSTDTQYF
TRBV20-1	NA	NA	TRBJ1-3	TGCAGTGCTAGAACCGGGACATTGAAAGGGGGTGGAAACACCATATATTTT	CSARTGTLKGGGNTIYF
TRBV5-1	many	TRBD2	TRBJ2-5	TGCGCCGGTAGGCGGGAGCCCCAAGAGACCCAGTACTTC	CAGRREPQETQYF
TRBV15	few	NA	TRBJ1-1	TGTGCCACCAGCTCCCTAGGGAGGATGCATGGCACTGAAGCTTTCTTT	CATSSLGRMHGTEAFF
TRBV29-1	NA	TRBD1	TRBJ1-1	TGCAGCGGTCAGGGGGCCCCAGAAGGCTCTGAAGCTTTCTTT	CSGQGAPEGSEAFF
TRBV20-1	few	NA	TRBJ2-3	TGCAGTGCTGGGGAGTGGCGGGATGGTACGCAGTATTTT	CSAGEWRDGTQYF
TRBV5-1	NA	NA	TRBJ2-7	TGCGCCAGCGGGACGGGGGCCGACTACGAGCAGTACTTC	CASGTGADYEQYF
TRBV6-5	few	NA	TRBJ1-6	TGTGCCAGCAGTTATACAGGGACTAGCAATTCACCCCTCCACTTT	CASSYTGTSNSPLHF
TRBV6-2/TRBV6-3	NA	TRBD2	TRBJ2-5	TGTGCCAGCAGTAGGATGGGGGGGGAGACCCAGTACTTC	CASSRMGGETQYF
TRBV5-1	many	TRBD2	TRBJ2-7	TGCGCCAGCAGCTTTGGGACTAGCGGATGGGACTACGAGCAGTACTTC	CASSFGTSGWDYEQYF
TRBV6-2/TRBV6-3	NA	NA	TRBJ2-2	TGTGCCAGCAGTCGGATCATCACCGGGAAGCTGTTTTTT	CASSRIITGKLFF
TRBV5-1	NA	NA	TRBJ2-3	TGCGCCAGCAGCTTGACGGGGGCCCCACGAGATACGCAGTATTTT	CASSLTGAPRDTQYF
TRBV7-2	NA	TRBD2	TRBJ2-5	TGTGCCAGCAGCTCGCGCGGGGGGTTAGAGACCCAGTACTTC	CASSSRGGLETQYF
TRBV2	NA	TRBD2	TRBJ2-3	TGTGCCAGCATGGGGAGCGGGGTTTCAGATACGCAGTATTTT	CASMGSGVSDTQYF
TRBV11-2	few	TRBD1	TRBJ2-1	TGTGCCAGCAGCTTAGTCGACAGGGCGGGTGAGCAGTTCTTC	CASSLVDRAGEQFF
TRBV20-1	NA	NA	TRBJ2-7	TGCAGTGCGCCGGGACGGACAGCCTGCGAGCAGTACTTC	CSAPGRTACEQYF
TRBV20-1	few	NA	TRBJ1-1	TGCAGTGCTACAGTCCAGGGTCGGGTAATGAACACTGAAGCTTTCTTT	CSATVQGRVMNTEAFF
TRBV7-9	NA	NA	TRBJ2-7	TGTGCCAGCAGCCTTTTTTTGGGACGGACCCCGAGGGAGCAGTACTTC	CASSLFLGRTPREQYF
TRBV29-1	few	TRBD1	TRBJ1-4	TGCAGCGTTGCTAAGGGACAGGAGGGAGAAAAACTGTTTTTT	CSVAKGQEGEKLFF
TRBV12-3/TRBV12-4	few	NA	TRBJ1-2	TGTGCCAGCAGTTTAACCCCCGACTATGGCTACACCTTC	CASSLTPDYGYTF
TRBV12-3/TRBV12-4	once	TRBD1	TRBJ2-1	TGTGCCAGCAGGTACAGGGGGAGGACGAACTCCTACAATGAGCAGTTCTTC	CASRYRGRTNSYNEQFF
TRBV7-6	once	NA	TRBJ1-3	TGTGCCAGCAGCCTTAACCAGGTTTCTGGAAACACCATATATTTT	CASSLNQVSGNTIYF
TRBV6-5	once	NA	TRBJ2-2	TGTGCCAGCAGTTCAACTTCGGTCACCGGGGAGCTGTTTTTT	CASSSTSVTGELFF
TRBV7-8	NA	TRBD1	TRBJ2-7	TGTGCCAGCAGCTGCGACAGGGGTCCCTACGAGCAGTACTTC	CASSCDRGPYEQYF
TRBV7-8	NA	NA	TRBJ2-2	TGTGCCAGCAGCTTAGTGTGGGGGAATCAGAACACCGGGGAGCTGTTTTTT	CASSLVWGNQNTGELFF
TRBV7-2	few	NA	TRBJ2-1	TGTGCCAGCAGCTTAGTACAGGGTTTGGCCAATGAGCAGTTCTTC	CASSLVQGLANEQFF